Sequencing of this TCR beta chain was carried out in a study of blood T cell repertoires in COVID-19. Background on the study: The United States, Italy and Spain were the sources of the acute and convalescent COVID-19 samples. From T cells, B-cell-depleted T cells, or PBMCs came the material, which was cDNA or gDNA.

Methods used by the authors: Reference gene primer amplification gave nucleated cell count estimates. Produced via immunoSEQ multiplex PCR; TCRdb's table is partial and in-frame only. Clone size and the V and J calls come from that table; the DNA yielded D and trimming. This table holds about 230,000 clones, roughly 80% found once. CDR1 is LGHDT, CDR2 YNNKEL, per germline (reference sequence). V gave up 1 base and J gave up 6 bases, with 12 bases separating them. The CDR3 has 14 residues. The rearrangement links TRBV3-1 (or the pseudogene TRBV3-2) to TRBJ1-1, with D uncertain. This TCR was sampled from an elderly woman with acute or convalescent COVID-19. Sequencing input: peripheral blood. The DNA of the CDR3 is TGTGCCAGCAGCCAAGTCCCAGGTCGCTCTGAAGCTTTCTTT. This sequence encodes CASSQVPGRSEAFF.